This TCR beta chain was found in a study of blood T cell repertoires in COVID-19. Libraries were prepared by immunoSEQ multiplex PCR; TCRdb keeps only in-frame clonotypes and omits some of them. The table includes over 200,000 clones, over 75% detected once. The CDR3 has 14 amino acids. Germline assignment: CDR1 SGHRS and CDR2 YFSETQ. After removal of 2 bases from V and 2 bases from J, the junction contained 3 bases not matched to a gene. Sequenced: peripheral blood. This TCR was recovered from a woman under 40 with acute or convalescent COVID-19. The genes are TRBV5-1 and TRBJ2-7; TRBD2 aligns across 8 bases. Here the CDR3 DNA reads TGCGCCAGCAGCTTTCGGCGGGGGGCCTACGAGCAGTACTTC. This codes for CASSFRRGAYEQYF. The entire variable domain, with the rest obtained from reference TRBV5-1 and TRBJ2-7, is as follows: KAGVTQTPRYLIKTRGQQVTLSCSPISGHRSVSWYQQTPGQGLQFLFEYFSETQRNKGNFPGRFSGRQFSNSRSEMNVSTLELGDSALYLCASSFRRGAYEQYFGPGTRLTVT.